Following are 19 T cell receptor beta chains from one sample sequenced in a study of control samples from healthy donors and cancer patients. Assay used: immunoSEQ multiplex PCR; TCRdb lists only in-frame clones, some missing. The data show 200,000 to 250,000 clones, about 94% seen once. The sequencing input was blood. These receptor sequences come from a man in his fifties in good health.

The CDR3 bases are TGTGCCAGTAGTTCCGGTGGCGGGGCAGGCATTCAGTACTTC. Its protein is CASSSGGGAGIQYF. This chain links TRBV19 with TRBJ2-4; maybe TRBD2 (6 bases). The germline V gene has CDR1 LNHDA and CDR2 SQIVND (reference sequence). Trimming removed 5 bases at V and 9 bases at J, with 17 bases between. This CDR3 spans 14 amino acids.

The CDR3 sequence is CASSLSTGVNSPLHF. In DNA, the CDR3 is TGCGCCAGCAGCTTGTCGACAGGGGTCAATTCACCCCTCCACTTT. The V gene is TRBV5-1, the J gene TRBJ1-6; 8 nucleotides line up with TRBD1. The CDR3 length is 15 residues. J was trimmed by 7 bases and V by 1 base; bases with no gene match: 4. Germline lookup yields CDR1 SGHRS and CDR2 YFSETQ.

The rearrangement uses TRBV28 and TRBJ1-1; 7 bases match TRBD1. V was pared by 10 bases and J by 1 base, with 9 bases of the junction left unmatched. CDR1 is MDHEN and CDR2 is SYDVKM in the germline V gene. The CDR3 contains 14 residues. The CDR3 region has the DNA TGTGCCATCCTGGCAGGGGGGTCGAACACTGAAGCTTTCTTT. Its protein product is CAILAGGSNTEAFF.

The rearrangement uses TRBV5-5 and TRBJ1-1; D gene uncertain. Between the trimmed V and J ends, which lost 4 bases and 4 bases, there was a span of 14 bases. CDR1 is SGHKS and CDR2 is YYEKEE in the germline V gene (reference sequence). The CDR3 has 14 residues. This CDR3 is CASSLGRTGTEAFF. CDR3 in DNA: TGTGCCAGCAGCCTGGGTAGGACCGGCACTGAAGCTTTCTTT.

With regard to this clone: Other DNA sequences in the same sample also yield this CDR3. This rearrangement joins TRBV30 to TRBJ2-7; D not resolved. This CDR3 spans 11 amino acids. V dropped 2 bases and J dropped 3 bases, with 5 bases sitting between them. The germline V gene has CDR1 GTSNPN and CDR2 SVGIG (reference sequence). The CDR3 reads CAWSLSYEQYF. In DNA, the CDR3 is TGTGCCTGGAGTCTGAGCTACGAGCAGTACTTC.

This clone showed up many times. The same CDR3 arises from other DNA sequences in this sample as well. V and J are TRBV6-5 and TRBJ1-2; a weak D match, TRBD1 (5 bases). Trimming shortened V by 4 bases and J by 6 bases, and 9 bases separated the two germline ends. The V gene's germline CDR1 is MNHEY and CDR2 SVGAGI. The CDR3 is made up of 12 amino acids. The CDR3 bases are TGTGCCAGCAGTTTGAAGGGGAATGGCTACACCTTC. As protein: CASSLKGNGYTF.

This clone has a single count. The chain carries TRBV19 and TRBJ1-1; maybe TRBD1 (6 bases). V was shortened by 7 bases and J by 5 bases, with 14 bases between the two germline ends. The CDR3 covers 13 residues. CDR1 and CDR2 (germline): LNHDA, SQIVND (reference sequence). CDR3 residues: CASTQQQGTEAFF. Here the CDR3 DNA reads TGTGCCAGTACCCAACAACAGGGAACTGAAGCTTTCTTT.

The chain carries TRBV9 and TRBJ2-7; perhaps TRBD2 as D (5 bases). Trimming took 0 bases from V and 4 from J, leaving 11 bases between them. CDR3 length equals 14 residues. The germline CDR1 and CDR2 sequences are SGDLS and YYNGEE. CDR3 in DNA: TGTGCCAGCAGCGTAGATGAGGGTTCGTACGAGCAGTACTTC. Protein sequence: CASSVDEGSYEQYF.

The chain has TRBV3-1 (or the pseudogene TRBV3-2) and TRBJ2-3; 7 bases align to TRBD2. The CDR3 length is 19 residues. J gave up 4 bases and V 2 bases, and 18 bases lay outside the gene matches. Per the germline V gene, CDR1 is LGHDT and CDR2 is YNNKEL (reference sequence). The CDR3 DNA follows: TGTGCCAGCAGCCAACATAGGGCCGGCACTAGCGCGAATCCAGATACGCAGTATTTT. It is translated as CASSQHRAGTSANPDTQYF.

The J gene is TRBJ1-4, the V gene TRBV28; no clear D gene. V lost 6 bases, J lost 8 bases, and 19 bases lay in between. Germline-derived CDR1 and CDR2 are MDHEN and SYDVKM. The CDR3 sequence is 15 residues long. The CDR3: CASSSAGLHAEKLFF. DNA for the CDR3: TGTGCCAGCAGCTCGGCGGGCCTACACGCGGAAAAACTGTTTTTT.

This clone was seen only once. The chain combines TRBV19 with TRBJ1-1; the D gene is possibly TRBD1 (5 bases). V dropped 4 bases and J dropped 1 base, with 13 bases sitting between them. This CDR3 contains 15 residues. Per the germline V gene, CDR1 is LNHDA and CDR2 is SQIVND (reference sequence). For the CDR3, the DNA is TGTGCCAGTAGTACTTACCGACAGTCGAACACTGAAGCTTTCTTT. Translating gives CASSTYRQSNTEAFF.

The gene calls are TRBV19 and TRBJ2-7; 11 bases align to TRBD1. With 9 bases clipped from V and 6 bases from J, the junction kept 4 bases outside the gene matches. Germline lookup yields CDR1 LNHDA and CDR2 SQIVND (reference sequence). The CDR3 runs 12 residues. The DNA for the CDR3 is TGTGCCAGCATGGACAGGGGGCCCGAGCAGTACTTC. This gives the protein CASMDRGPEQYF.

V is TRBV5-1 and J is TRBJ2-3; 9 bases match TRBD1. Trimming cost V 3 bases and J 6 bases; bases outside gene matches: 5. The CDR3 runs to 14 residues. Per the germline V gene, CDR1 is SGHRS and CDR2 is YFSETQ. The CDR3 DNA follows: TGCGCCAGCAGCTCGGGACAGGGAAGGGATACGCAGTATTTT. Translation gives CASSSGQGRDTQYF.

The chain uses TRBV10-3 and TRBJ2-5; D not resolved. Germline V gene data show CDR1 as ENHRY and CDR2 as SYGVKD. V dropped 6 bases and J dropped 2 bases, with 13 bases sitting between them. CDR3 size: 14 residues. The CDR3 loop reads CAISALGSQETQYF. CDR3 nucleotides: TGTGCCATCAGCGCCTTGGGTAGTCAAGAGACCCAGTACTTC.

The chain joins TRBV5-1 to TRBJ2-3; the match to TRBD1 covers 10 bases. Losses at the gene ends were 4 bases for V and 6 bases for J; bases not matched to a gene: 5. Germline CDR1 SGHRS, CDR2 YFSETQ. The CDR3 has 14 residues. CDR3 nucleotides: TGCGCCAGCAGCGGACAGGGGGAGCTGGATACGCAGTATTTT. It encodes CASSGQGELDTQYF.

V and J are TRBV4-2 and TRBJ1-3, with D possibly TRBD1 on 5 matching bases. The germline gives CDR1 LGHNA, CDR2 YNFKEQ. Trimming cost V 0 bases and J 0 bases, with 12 bases left between them. The CDR3 totals 17 residues. The CDR3 sequence is CASSQDRGGYSGNTIYF. Here the CDR3 DNA reads TGTGCCAGCAGCCAAGATCGGGGGGGATACTCTGGAAACACCATATATTTT.

J is TRBJ2-6 and V is TRBV27; no definite D call. The V gene's germline CDR1 is MNHEY and CDR2 SMNVEV (reference sequence). The V end was cut by 2 bases, the J end by 4 bases, with 12 bases between. The CDR3 runs to 16 residues. The CDR3 DNA follows: TGTGCCAGCAGTTTACACGGCCCTCGAGGGGCCAACGTCCTGACTTTC. Its translation is CASSLHGPRGANVLTF.

Regarding this clone: The junction differs from germline at one of its ends, possibly a read error. This rearrangement joins TRBV2 to TRBJ1-3; no reliable D call. The CDR3 length is 12 residues. Germline values: CDR1 SNHLY, CDR2 FYNNEI. This chain's CDR3 is CASSLSENTIYF. DNA for the CDR3: TGTGCCAGCAGTTTGTCTGAAAACACCATATATTTT.

The chain joins TRBV7-9 to TRBJ2-6, with 7 bases matching TRBD1. The J segment lost 2 bases and the V segment lost 5 bases, leaving 3 bases of the junction unmatched. CDR1 and CDR2 (germline): SEHNR, FQNEAQ (reference sequence). The CDR3 length is 15 residues. CDR3 in DNA: TGTGCCAGCAGCCCTGGGACAGCTGGGGCCAACGTCCTGACTTTC. Protein: CASSPGTAGANVLTF.